This TCR beta chain was identified in a study of blood T cell repertoires in COVID-19. The wider study: Acute and convalescent COVID-19 samples came from the United States, Italy and Spain.

CDR1 and CDR2 (germline): LNHDA, SQIVND (reference sequence). The CDR3 totals 16 residues. The V segment lost 4 bases and the J segment 4 bases; nucleotides outside the gene matches: 12. In the original processing: Amplification from reference gene primers served as the basis for estimated nucleated cell counts. Sequencing used immunoSEQ multiplex PCR; TCRdb keeps in-frame clones, though not all of them. D and trimming were read from the DNA, whereas the V and J calls and clone size are those reported in that table. This table has approximately 130,000 clones, more than 70% appearing once. The chain uses TRBV19 and TRBJ1-2; 7 bases line up with TRBD1. Material for sequencing was peripheral blood. This TCR came from a human donor in a cohort sampled during active COVID-19. CDR3 loop: CASSTQSGGRGYGYTF. The CDR3 nucleotides read TGTGCCAGTAGTACCCAATCAGGGGGAAGGGGCTATGGCTACACCTTC.